Presented here are 31 T cell receptor beta chains from one specimen sequenced in a study of shared clonotypes between healthy human individuals. The method was immunoSEQ multiplex PCR; TCRdb's version includes in-frame clones alone and lacks a portion of them. The sample yields 640,000 or so clones, roughly 78% seen once. The sequenced sample was memory CD4+ T cells sorted from blood. The subset: CD45RA-negative fraction. Receptors were obtained from a young woman in good health.

The sample holds one count of this clone. This rearrangement joins TRBV4-1 to TRBJ2-1; D gene unclear. This CDR3 is built from 15 residues. Germline V gene data show CDR1 as MGHRA and CDR2 as YSYEKL. V was cut by 1 base and J by 3 bases, with 10 bases left in between. Here the CDR3 reads CASSQGKVGYNEQFF. The CDR3 region has the DNA TGCGCCAGCAGCCAAGGGAAAGTGGGCTACAATGAGCAGTTCTTC.

The genes are TRBV18 and TRBJ1-5; D possibly corresponds to TRBD1 (5 bases). Germline CDR1 and CDR2: KGHSH and LQKENI. V lost 7 bases and J 1 base, leaving 8 bases between the germline ends. CDR3 length equals 13 residues. The CDR3 protein is CASCAGSNQPQHF. The CDR3 region has the DNA TGTGCCAGCTGCGCAGGGAGCAATCAGCCCCAGCATTTT.

The chain has TRBV2 and TRBJ1-1; 7 positions agree with TRBD1. Losses at the gene ends were 8 bases for V and 3 bases for J; bases not matched to a gene: 6. The germline V gene encodes CDR1 SNHLY and CDR2 FYNNEI. The CDR3 is made up of 13 amino acids. The CDR3 DNA follows: TGTGCCAGCTACAGGACAGGCGACACTGAAGCTTTCTTT. Its translation: CASYRTGDTEAFF.

V is TRBV11-2 and J is TRBJ2-1; D is undetermined. Trimming shortened V by 2 bases and J by 1 base, and 9 bases separated the two germline ends. The CDR3 is 15 amino acids. Germline loops: CDR1 SGHAT, CDR2 FQNNGV. CDR3 residues: CASSLTLRSYNEQFF. The CDR3 DNA reads TGTGCCAGCAGCTTAACCCTACGATCCTACAATGAGCAGTTCTTC.

This chain joins TRBV30 and TRBJ2-5; D assignment may be TRBD1 or TRBD2 (5 bases each). The J call may be faulty, since TRBJ2-7 better matches the DNA end. The CDR3 covers 14 residues. CDR1 and CDR2 from the germline V gene are GTSNPN and SVGIG (reference sequence). The CDR3 DNA is TGTGCCTGGAGTGTAAATGGGGATGGGGGCGAGCAGTACTTC. Translating gives CAWSVNGDGGEQYF.

This clone was seen only a few times. The chain recombines TRBV4-2 with TRBJ1-2, with TRBD1 as a possible D gene (5 bases). In germline, CDR1 is LGHNA, CDR2 YNFKEQ. Trimming removed 2 bases at V and 1 base at J, with 14 bases between. CDR3 length: 16 amino acids. CDR3 in DNA: TGTGCCAGCAGCCAATCCGGGACGGGTCTTAACTATGGCTACACCTTC. Translating it yields CASSQSGTGLNYGYTF.

This chain links TRBV4-2 with TRBJ2-3; D is ambiguous. With 0 bases removed from V and 7 bases from J, the gap between germline ends came to 8 bases. Germline CDR1 reads LGHNA; CDR2 reads YNFKEQ. The CDR3 is made up of 13 amino acids. CDR3 nucleotides: TGTGCCAGCAGCCAAGACTGGCGTTATACGCAGTATTTT. This gives the protein CASSQDWRYTQYF.

There are many counts of this clone. This rearrangement joins TRBV28 to TRBJ1-5; D might be TRBD1 (6 bases). The CDR3 sequence is 19 residues long. Trimming cost V 5 bases and J 2 bases, with 25 bases left between them. CDR1 and CDR2 from the germline V gene are MDHEN and SYDVKM. The CDR3 loop is CASSPRVGGDSSGNQPQHF. Here the CDR3 DNA reads TGTGCCAGCAGTCCCCGAGTGGGGGGCGACTCGTCGGGCAATCAGCCCCAGCATTTT. Complete variable domain (other parts from reference TRBV28 and TRBJ1-5): DVKVTQSSRYLVKRTGEKVFLECVQDMDHENMFWYRQDPGLGLRLIYFSYDVKMKEKGDIPEGYSVSREKKERFSLILESASTNQTSMYLCASSPRVGGDSSGNQPQHFGDGTRLSIL.

This clone was detected many times. The chain recombines TRBV10-3 with TRBJ1-4; D possibly corresponds to TRBD1 (6 bases). The ends were cut back, 4 bases at V and 7 bases at J, with 16 bases in the middle. Germline CDR1 and CDR2: ENHRY and SYGVKD. The CDR3 length is 15 residues. CDR3 sequence reads: CAISAFKGGSEKLFF. The CDR3 DNA sequence: TGTGCCATCAGTGCCTTTAAGGGGGGTAGTGAAAAACTGTTTTTT.

Many counts were recorded for this clone. This CDR3 is also generated by other DNA sequences in the sample. CDR3 region: CASSFGQGGDTQYF. As DNA, the CDR3 is TGCGCCAGCAGCTTCGGACAGGGTGGAGATACGCAGTATTTT. V is TRBV5-1 and J is TRBJ2-3, with 8 positions matching TRBD1. V was pared by 2 bases and J by 5 bases, with 4 bases of the junction left unmatched. Germline values: CDR1 SGHRS, CDR2 YFSETQ. This CDR3 has 14 amino acids. Combining the CDR3 with reference TRBV5-1 and TRBJ2-3 gives the whole variable domain KAGVTQTPRYLIKTRGQQVTLSCSPISGHRSVSWYQQTPGQGLQFLFEYFSETQRNKGNFPGRFSGRQFSNSRSEMNVSTLELGDSALYLCASSFGQGGDTQYFGPGTRLTVL.

The chain couples TRBV2 to TRBJ2-7; D is ambiguous. Trimming stripped 0 bases from V and 3 bases from J, with 6 bases between. The CDR3 is 13 residues long. CDR1 is SNHLY and CDR2 is FYNNEI in the germline V gene. The CDR3 loop is CASSEALSYEQYF. The CDR3 DNA reads as TGTGCCAGCAGTGAAGCGCTCAGCTACGAGCAGTACTTC.

This chain uses TRBV19 with TRBJ1-4; D not resolved. The CDR3 length is 14 residues. Trimming took off 3 bases at V and 0 bases at J, with 5 bases between the two ends. Germline assignment: CDR1 LNHDA and CDR2 SQIVND (reference sequence). The CDR3 nucleotides are TGTGCCAGTAGTATCAGCACAACTAATGAAAAACTGTTTTTT. This translates into CASSISTTNEKLFF.

This chain joins TRBV9 and TRBJ2-5; perhaps TRBD1 as D (6 bases). V lost 0 bases and J lost 9, with 21 bases in between. The CDR3 loop spans 16 amino acids. The germline CDR1 and CDR2 sequences are SGDLS and YYNGEE. The CDR3 region is CASSVVGQKLEKAQYF. Here the CDR3 DNA reads TGTGCCAGCAGCGTAGTCGGACAGAAGCTTGAGAAGGCCCAGTACTTC. The whole variable domain, filled in from reference TRBV9 and TRBJ2-5, reads DSGVTQTPKHLITATGQRVTLRCSPRSGDLSVYWYQQSLDQGLQFLIQYYNGEERAKGNILERFSAQQFPDLHSELNLSSLELGDSALYFCASSVVGQKLEKAQYFGPGTRLLVL.

The chain links TRBV5-4 to TRBJ2-5; 12 positions agree with TRBD2. CDR1 is SGHNT and CDR2 is YYREEE in the germline V gene (reference sequence). The CDR3 runs to 15 residues. V trimming: 5 bases; J trimming: 4 bases; junction bases outside the gene matches: 6. Here the CDR3 DNA reads TGTGCCAGCAGTACACTAGCGGGAGGTGTAGAGACCCAGTACTTC. As protein: CASSTLAGGVETQYF.

This clone was found once. This chain's CDR3 is CASSQGRGSYEQYF. CDR3 nucleotide sequence: TGCGCCAGCAGCCAAGGTAGGGGGTCCTACGAGCAGTACTTC. J is TRBJ2-7 and V is TRBV4-1; D may be TRBD1 (6 bases). Trimming took off 1 base at V and 1 base at J, with 8 bases between the two ends. The CDR3 contains 14 residues. Germline V CDR1 and CDR2: MGHRA, YSYEKL.

The chain has TRBV25-1 and TRBJ2-3; D is possibly TRBD1 (6 bases). The CDR3 contains 12 residues. Trimming took 6 bases from V and 6 from J, leaving 10 bases between them. Germline values: CDR1 MGHDK, CDR2 SYGVNS. The CDR3 bases are TGTGCCAGCAGCAGGGGTGTGGATACGCAGTATTTT. This sequence encodes CASSRGVDTQYF.

This sequence joins TRBV6-6 and TRBJ2-1; either TRBD1 or TRBD2 may supply D (5 bases each). Trimming shortened V by 5 bases and J by 8 bases, and 10 bases separated the two germline ends. This CDR3 contains 12 residues. Germline CDR1 reads MNHNY; CDR2 reads SVGAGI (reference sequence). CDR3 in DNA: TGTGCCAGCAGTGTGGGGGTGGATGAGCAGTTCTTC. It is translated as CASSVGVDEQFF.

The chain uses TRBV10-2 and TRBJ2-5; either TRBD1 or TRBD2 may fit D (5 bases each). This CDR3 is 13 amino acids long. The V gene's germline CDR1 is WSHSY and CDR2 SAAADI. Trimming left V 3 bases short and J 4 bases short, with 9 bases between. The CDR3: CASSELGRETQYF. CDR3 nucleotide sequence: TGCGCCAGCAGTGAACTGGGACGAGAGACCCAGTACTTC.

The rearrangement links TRBV5-5 to TRBJ2-1; D uncertain. Germline loops: CDR1 SGHKS, CDR2 YYEKEE (reference sequence). Trimming took off 4 bases at V and 8 bases at J, with 19 bases between the two ends. This CDR3 has 15 residues. DNA of the CDR3: TGTGCCAGCAGCCCAAGGGCTCAACTACCCGATGAGCAGTTCTTC. As protein: CASSPRAQLPDEQFF.

Points on this clone: Within the sample, other DNA sequences also encode this same CDR3. The V gene is TRBV5-1, the J gene TRBJ2-5; unclear D gene. V lost 1 base to trimming and J lost 2 bases, with 3 bases between them. There are 12 residues in the CDR3. Per the germline V gene, CDR1 is SGHRS and CDR2 is YFSETQ. The CDR3 bases are TGCGCCAGCAGCTTGATTCAAGAGACCCAGTACTTC. Its protein product is CASSLIQETQYF.

The rearrangement uses TRBV7-2 and TRBJ1-4, with D unresolved. There are 13 residues in the CDR3. V lost 3 bases and J lost 2, with 4 bases in between. Germline values: CDR1 SGHTA, CDR2 FQGNSA. CDR3 in DNA: TGTGCCAGCAGCTTTAATACTAATGAAAAACTGTTTTTT. It codes for CASSFNTNEKLFF.

J is TRBJ2-2 and V is TRBV5-1; the match to TRBD1 covers 9 bases. The CDR3 contains 15 residues. The V gene's germline CDR1 is SGHRS and CDR2 YFSETQ. The V segment lost 4 bases and the J segment 7 bases; nucleotides outside the gene matches: 8. In nucleotides, the CDR3 is TGCGCCAGCAGCGGCGGGACAGGGTTTAGCGGGGAGCTGTTTTTT. This gives the protein CASSGGTGFSGELFF.

The chain couples TRBV5-1 to TRBJ1-4, with D unclear. Trimming shortened V by 0 bases and J by 0 bases, and 3 bases separated the two germline ends. The CDR3 has 14 residues. From germline, CDR1 is SGHRS and CDR2 YFSETQ. The CDR3 sequence: CASSLGSTNEKLFF. Here the CDR3 DNA reads TGCGCCAGCAGCTTGGGCTCAACTAATGAAAAACTGTTTTTT. Together with reference TRBV5-1 and TRBJ1-4, the CDR3 gives the full variable domain: KAGVTQTPRYLIKTRGQQVTLSCSPISGHRSVSWYQQTPGQGLQFLFEYFSETQRNKGNFPGRFSGRQFSNSRSEMNVSTLELGDSALYLCASSLGSTNEKLFFGSGTQLSVL.

V usage is TRBV6-1 and J usage is TRBJ2-7; D is unclear. CDR3 length equals 12 residues. The germline V and J ends were trimmed by 0 bases and 4 bases, with 4 bases remaining between them. Germline loops: CDR1 MNHNS, CDR2 SASEGT. The CDR3 region has the DNA TGTGCCAGCAGTGAAGCGAGGTACGAGCAGTACTTC. Its protein product is CASSEARYEQYF.

This clone showed up just once. The V and J genes are TRBV5-6 and TRBJ2-7; 11 nucleotides agree with TRBD2. This CDR3 has 16 amino acids. With V trimmed by 6 bases and J by 5 bases, 13 bases remained unmatched. Germline-derived CDR1 and CDR2 are SGHDT and YYEEEE. In DNA form, the CDR3 reads TGTGCCAGCACCCTCAATGGGACTAGCGGAACCCACGAGCAGTACTTC. Its translation: CASTLNGTSGTHEQYF.

V gene TRBV28 combines with J gene TRBJ2-1; D unclear. There are 14 residues in the CDR3. V lost 2 bases and J 6 bases, leaving 11 bases between the germline ends. Germline V CDR1 and CDR2: MDHEN, SYDVKM. The CDR3 spells CASSLPGLLNEQFF. Written as DNA, the CDR3 is TGTGCCAGCAGTTTACCCGGGCTCCTCAATGAGCAGTTCTTC.

Remarks on this clone: This same CDR3 is encoded by further DNA sequences in the sample. The chain has TRBV2 and TRBJ2-3, with 11 bases matching TRBD2. Germline V CDR1 and CDR2: SNHLY, FYNNEI. The ends lost 8 bases at V and 6 bases at J; junction bases unmatched: 10. The CDR3 runs 15 residues. CDR3 sequence (DNA): TGTGCCAGCGAGCCCCTGACTAGCGGGACGGATACGCAGTATTTT. Translated, it gives CASEPLTSGTDTQYF.

The chain couples TRBV27 to TRBJ1-5; D remains unclear. With 3 bases removed from V and 7 bases from J, the gap between germline ends came to 10 bases. The V gene's germline CDR1 is MNHEY and CDR2 SMNVEV (reference sequence). The CDR3 runs to 13 residues. CDR3 sequence (DNA): TGTGCCAGCAGTTTGGGGTTGGAACAGCCCCAGCATTTT. Its translation: CASSLGLEQPQHF.

As for this clone: This is likely an artifact of a read error, given a far larger clone one base away. The chain is built from TRBV27 and TRBJ2-1; 13 nucleotides line up with TRBD2. The CDR3 is made up of 16 amino acids. Germline values: CDR1 MNHEY, CDR2 SMNVEV (reference sequence). The CDR3 sequence is CASSPPGLAGEGERFF. CDR3 nucleotides: TGTGCCAGCAGCCCTCCAGGACTAGCGGGAGAAGGTGAGCGGTTCTTC.

V usage is TRBV27 and J usage is TRBJ2-5, with 7 nucleotides matching TRBD1. Trimming cost V 6 bases and J 7 bases; bases outside gene matches: 5. The CDR3 runs 12 residues. CDR1 is MNHEY, CDR2 SMNVEV, per germline (reference sequence). CDR3 amino acids: CASSEYRGTQYF. In DNA form, the CDR3 reads TGTGCCAGCAGCGAGTACAGGGGGACCCAGTACTTC.

The rearrangement joins TRBV10-2 to TRBJ2-2; 7 nucleotides line up with TRBD1. V was pared by 9 bases and J by 2 bases, with 12 bases of the junction left unmatched. The CDR3 is 16 amino acids. Per germline, CDR1 WSHSY and CDR2 SAAADI. Here the CDR3 DNA reads TGCGCCAGTAAGGCTGGGACAGTAAAAAACACCGGGGAGCTGTTTTTT. It yields the protein CASKAGTVKNTGELFF.